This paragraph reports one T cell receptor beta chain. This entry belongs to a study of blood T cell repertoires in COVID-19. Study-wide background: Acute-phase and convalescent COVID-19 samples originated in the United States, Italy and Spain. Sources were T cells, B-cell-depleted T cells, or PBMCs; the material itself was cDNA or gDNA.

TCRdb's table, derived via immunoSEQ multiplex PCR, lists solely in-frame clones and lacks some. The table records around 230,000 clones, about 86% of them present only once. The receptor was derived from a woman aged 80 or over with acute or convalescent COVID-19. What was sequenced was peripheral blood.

CDR3 region: CATSDFGGGAEPQHF. The CDR3 bases are TGTGCCACCAGTGATTTTGGGGGGGGCGCGGAGCCCCAGCATTTT. The rearrangement uses TRBV24-1 and TRBJ1-5; D possibly corresponds to TRBD1 (6 bases). There are 15 residues in the CDR3. Germline V gene lookup returns CDR1 KGHDR and CDR2 SFDVKD. V lost 1 base and J lost 8, with 14 bases in between.